Each of the 15 T cell receptor beta chains below was sequenced from the same sample in a study of T-cell reconstitution after alpha-beta-depleted transplantation in children. A TCRbeta library incorporating unique molecular identifiers was prepared. Each CDR3 protein gets one entry after TCRdb re-called the PCR reads with MiXCR. Seen here are nearly 550,000 distinct CDR3 sequences, about 18% observed once, and the top ten hold 3% to 3.5%. The material sequenced was PBMCs from the stem cell graft donor, taken from the stem cell graft. All receptors derive from a human donor who donated a stem cell graft to a child with acute lymphoblastic leukemia.

The chain employs TRBV20-1 and TRBJ2-7; 7 nucleotides align to TRBD2. Looked up from germline, CDR1 is DFQATT and CDR2 is SNEGSKA (reference sequence). With 5 bases clipped from V and 2 bases from J, the junction kept 9 bases outside the gene matches. CDR3 size: 14 residues. CDR3 protein: CSAVDQRDAYEQYF. The CDR3 DNA sequence: TGCAGTGCTGTAGACCAGCGGGACGCCTACGAGCAGTACTTC.

This chain links TRBV12-3 or TRBV12-4 with TRBJ1-1; no firm D call. V dropped 5 bases and J dropped 1 base, with 8 bases sitting between them. The CDR3 is made up of 13 amino acids. CDR3 nucleotides: TGTGCCAGCAGTGTCGCCACGAACACTGAAGCTTTCTTT. This codes for CASSVATNTEAFF.

The gene calls are TRBV5-1 and TRBJ2-7; possibly TRBD1 for D (6 bases). Looked up from germline, CDR1 is SGHRS and CDR2 is YFSETQ. V lost 4 bases to trimming and J lost 4 bases, with 12 bases between them. This CDR3 contains 13 residues. Written as DNA, the CDR3 is TGCGCCAGCAGCGCAACCCAGGGGTACGAGCAGTACTTC. Translating gives CASSATQGYEQYF.

This chain links TRBV6-5 with TRBJ2-1, with D uncertain. The length of the CDR3 is 11 residues. Germline V CDR1 and CDR2: MNHEY, SVGAGI. The V gene lost 7 bases and the J gene lost 9 bases, with 10 bases spanning the gap. The CDR3, as DNA: TGTGCCAGCACCAAAACTGGTGAGCAGTTCTTC. Protein product: CASTKTGEQFF.

This clonotype turned up a few times. The genes are TRBV12-3 or TRBV12-4 and TRBJ1-2, with a tentative D call TRBD1 (5 bases). The CDR3 runs 13 residues. V shed 5 bases and J shed 4 bases, with 11 bases lying between them. The CDR3 coding sequence is TGTGCCAGCAGTATCAGGGAGGGCTATGGCTACACCTTC. Translation gives CASSIREGYGYTF.

The rearrangement uses TRBV27 and TRBJ2-2; 10 bases agree with TRBD2. Germline values: CDR1 MNHEY, CDR2 SMNVEV (reference sequence). Unmatched junction bases numbered 16, after V lost 0 bases and J lost 6 bases. The CDR3 extends over 20 amino acids. The CDR3 sequence is CASSLSRRLAGVTPSGELFF. The CDR3 nucleotides are TGTGCCAGCAGTTTATCACGCAGGCTAGCGGGAGTAACGCCGTCCGGGGAGCTGTTTTTT.

This clonotype was seen only a few times. This sequence joins TRBV3-1 and TRBJ2-5, with 10 bases lining up with TRBD1. Unmatched junction bases numbered 2, after V lost 0 bases and J lost 4 bases. CDR1 LGHDT and CDR2 YNNKEL come from the germline V gene (reference sequence). CDR3 length: 15 amino acids. CDR3 coding DNA: TGTGCCAGCAGCCAAGAGGGACAGGGGTTAGAGACCCAGTACTTC. It encodes CASSQEGQGLETQYF.

This clonotype was counted a few times. The chain carries TRBV4-2 and TRBJ2-3; TRBD2 aligns across 8 bases. CDR3 length: 17 amino acids. V trimming: 2 bases; J trimming: 2 bases; junction bases outside the gene matches: 9. The germline CDR1 and CDR2 sequences are LGHNA and YNFKEQ. The CDR3 DNA is TGTGCCAGCAGCCAAAGGGCGGGAGGTGCCTACACAGATACGCAGTATTTT. It yields the protein CASSQRAGGAYTDTQYF.

The rearrangement links TRBV3-1 to TRBJ2-3; D is tentatively TRBD1 or TRBD2 (5 bases each). The CDR3 is 15 amino acids. V was pared by 5 bases and J by 3 bases, with 15 bases between. Per the germline V gene, CDR1 is LGHDT and CDR2 is YNNKEL (reference sequence). The CDR3 DNA reads as TGTGCCAGCAGCGCAAGAGGGGCAGGGACAGATACGCAGTATTTT. Its translation is CASSARGAGTDTQYF.

Points on this clonotype: One junction end does not reproduce the germline sequence, and a read error may be involved. V gene TRBV6-6 combines with J gene TRBJ2-7, with 12 bases matching TRBD2. The CDR3 totals 13 residues. Germline V gene lookup returns CDR1 MNHNY and CDR2 SVGAGI (reference sequence). The CDR3 DNA sequence: TGTGCCAGCAGTTACGGGACTAGCGGGCCAATGGGTTTC. Translated, it gives CASSYGTSGPMGF.

The chain links TRBV5-1 to TRBJ2-7; the D call may be TRBD1 or TRBD2 (5 bases each). The length of the CDR3 is 14 residues. V dropped 4 bases and J dropped 1 base, with 12 bases sitting between them. Germline CDR1 is SGHRS and CDR2 is YFSETQ. CDR3 sequence: CASSVGAGSYEQYF. CDR3 in DNA: TGCGCCAGCAGCGTCGGGGCCGGATCCTACGAGCAGTACTTC.

This chain joins TRBV15 and TRBJ2-5; tentatively, D is TRBD1 or TRBD2 (5 bases each). Germline CDR1 and CDR2: LNHNV and YYDKDF (reference sequence). This CDR3 comprises 13 residues. The V end lost 11 bases, the J end lost 7 bases, and 20 bases lay between the germline ends. The CDR3 reads CAYRKGSELTQYF. The CDR3 DNA reads TGTGCCTACCGGAAGGGGAGCGAATTGACCCAGTACTTC.

This clonotype was found a few times. This chain joins TRBV15 and TRBJ2-7; unclear D gene. Germline V CDR1 and CDR2: LNHNV, YYDKDF (reference sequence). The CDR3 is 13 residues long. The V end was cut by 4 bases, the J end by 3 bases, with 10 bases between. The CDR3 region is CATSIYKHYEQYF. CDR3 nucleotide sequence: TGTGCCACCAGCATTTACAAGCACTACGAGCAGTACTTC. The whole variable domain, remainder taken from reference TRBV15 and TRBJ2-7, is DAMVIQNPRYQVTQFGKPVTLSCSQTLNHNVMYWYQQKSSQAPKLLFHYYDKDFNNEADTPDNFQSRRPNTSFCFLDIRSPGLGDTAMYLCATSIYKHYEQYFGPGTRLTVT.

The gene calls are TRBV10-2 and TRBJ1-5; D is uncertain. Germline V gives CDR1 WSHSY, CDR2 SAAADI. CDR3 length: 14 residues. With 6 bases removed from V and 0 bases from J, the gap between germline ends came to 9 bases. The CDR3 protein is CASSPSYSNQPQHF. CDR3 nucleotide sequence: TGCGCCAGCAGCCCTAGTTATAGCAATCAGCCCCAGCATTTT.

The chain links TRBV20-1 to TRBJ2-7; weak D call: TRBD2 (5 bases). Between the trimmed V and J ends, which lost 6 bases and 5 bases, there was a span of 20 bases. CDR3 length: 14 amino acids. In germline, CDR1 is DFQATT, CDR2 SNEGSKA (reference sequence). The CDR3 coding sequence is TGCAGTGCCGCCGGACTCGGTGGCTTCCACGAGCAGTACTTC. It translates to CSAAGLGGFHEQYF.